Below are 4 T cell receptor beta chains sequenced from a single sample in a study of response to subunit inactivated influenza vaccine (dated by TCRdb to the late 2010s). Reading the label with the study, this specimen's time point is: 45 to 55 days after influenza vaccine administration. Library method: RT-PCR. TCRdb records Illumina HiSeq 2500 as the sequencer. TCRdb cleaned the public reads at Q25 with fastp, built clones with MiXCR and kept in-frame beta chains. Each CDR3 protein gets just one entry, which takes the most common genes and DNA from the rows behind it. Recorded for this sample are some 500,000 distinct CDR3 sequences; roughly 13% of them occurred a single time. Jointly, the top ten make up approximately 14% of the sample. Here the sequenced sample was PBMCs from blood, taken about 40 days after vaccination. Receptors originate from a man in his fifties or sixties who received an inactivated influenza vaccine. Donor details come from another sample of the same person, matched by shared clones.

This clonotype was picked up a small number of times. The chain carries TRBV4-3 and TRBJ2-1; D tentatively reads TRBD1 or TRBD2 (5 bases each). The germline V and J ends were trimmed by 0 bases and 7 bases, with 16 bases remaining between them. This CDR3 contains 16 residues. CDR1 and CDR2 (germline): LGHNA, YSLEER. The CDR3 loop is CASSQDSRGGSNEQFF. The CDR3 nucleotides read TGCGCCAGCAGCCAAGATTCACGGGGCGGTTCTAATGAGCAGTTCTTC.

The chain uses TRBV12-3 or TRBV12-4 and TRBJ2-5; TRBD1 might be the D (6 bases). V was pared by 2 bases and J by 5 bases, with 12 bases between. This CDR3 is 14 amino acids long. CDR3 in amino acids: CASSLSGADETQYF. CDR3 coding DNA: TGTGCCAGCAGTTTATCAGGGGCTGACGAGACCCAGTACTTC.

The chain recombines TRBV29-1 with TRBJ2-1; 9 bases line up with TRBD2. After removal of 2 bases from V and 0 bases from J, the junction contained 11 bases not matched to a gene. Germline-derived CDR1 and CDR2 are SQVTM and ANQGSEA. This CDR3 has 18 residues. CDR3 sequence reads: CSVEWVSGGFTSYNEQFF. In DNA form, the CDR3 reads TGCAGCGTTGAATGGGTTAGCGGGGGATTTACCTCCTACAATGAGCAGTTCTTC.

This clonotype has a count of ten or more. This rearrangement joins TRBV20-1 to TRBJ2-7; D not certain. The germline V gene has CDR1 DFQATT and CDR2 SNEGSKA (reference sequence). The CDR3 covers 10 residues. V was pared by 3 bases and J by 2 bases, with 2 bases between. The DNA for the CDR3 is TGCAGTGCTAGTCCCTACGAGCAGTACTTC. This translates into CSASPYEQYF.